The next 19 T cell receptor beta chains were all read from a single sample in a study of siplizumab effects on memory and regulatory T cells. Sequencing used immunoSEQ multiplex PCR; TCRdb keeps in-frame clones, though not all of them. Of more than 60,000 clones detected, roughly 96% appear once; the ten largest clones hold around 0.093%. The source material was naive CD8+ T cells sorted from blood. The receptor source for this set is a human donor in good health.

The genes are TRBV6-9 and TRBJ2-5; 7 bases match TRBD1. Germline V gene lookup returns CDR1 MNHGY and CDR2 SVAAGI. The V gene end was trimmed by 6 bases and the J gene end by 1 base; junction bases not matched to a gene: 8. This CDR3 has 15 residues. The CDR3 region is CASRAMGQPQETQYF. In DNA, the CDR3 is TGTGCCAGCAGGGCCATGGGACAGCCCCAAGAGACCCAGTACTTC.

The chain uses TRBV18 and TRBJ2-5; D is ambiguous. Germline lookup yields CDR1 KGHSH and CDR2 LQKENI. Trimming left V 0 bases short and J 4 bases short, with 9 bases between. CDR3 length equals 14 residues. For the CDR3, the DNA is TGTGCCAGCTCACCACCGGAACGGCCAGAGACCCAGTACTTC. Translated, it gives CASSPPERPETQYF.

The chain has TRBV29-1 and TRBJ2-7; D remains ambiguous. Trimming stripped 5 bases from V and 2 bases from J, with 7 bases between. The CDR3 has 11 residues. From germline, CDR1 is SQVTM and CDR2 ANQGSEA. CDR3 nucleotide sequence: TGCAGCGTTCAGGACGCCTACGAGCAGTACTTC. Amino acid sequence: CSVQDAYEQYF.

The chain has TRBV6-6 and TRBJ2-3, with D uncertain. Trimming took 6 bases from V and 0 from J, leaving 13 bases between them. Germline V gene data show CDR1 as MNHNY and CDR2 as SVGAGI (reference sequence). CDR3 size: 15 residues. The CDR3 sequence is CASRRTTTSTDTQYF. CDR3 DNA sequence: TGTGCCAGCAGAAGGACCACCACTAGCACAGATACGCAGTATTTT.

V usage is TRBV4-3 and J usage is TRBJ1-2, with D maybe TRBD1 (6 bases). V was cut by 8 bases and J by 6 bases, with 10 bases left in between. Germline assignment: CDR1 LGHNA and CDR2 YSLEER. The CDR3 is 11 residues long. DNA of the CDR3: TGCGCCAGCTGGGGGGCGGATGGCTACACCTTC. Translation gives CASWGADGYTF.

The rearrangement joins TRBV27 to TRBJ1-1; 7 nucleotides align to TRBD1. Looked up from germline, CDR1 is MNHEY and CDR2 is SMNVEV (reference sequence). This CDR3 has 16 residues. Trimming took 7 bases from V and 1 from J; bases not matched to a gene: 12. CDR3 coding DNA: TGTGCCAGCATCGACCTAGAGACAGGGTGGAACACTGAAGCTTTCTTT. It encodes CASIDLETGWNTEAFF.

The genes are TRBV7-2 and TRBJ1-1, with unresolved D. CDR3 length: 12 amino acids. Germline V lookup: CDR1 SGHTA, CDR2 FQGNSA. Between the trimmed V and J ends, which lost 3 bases and 1 base, there was a span of 3 bases. CDR3 nucleotide sequence: TGTGCCAGCAGCTTTTCGAACACTGAAGCTTTCTTT. This sequence encodes CASSFSNTEAFF.

The chain links TRBV5-4 to TRBJ2-2, with 7 positions matching TRBD2. The CDR3 contains 14 residues. Germline loops: CDR1 SGHNT, CDR2 YYREEE (reference sequence). The V segment lost 5 bases and the J segment 4 bases; nucleotides outside the gene matches: 5. For the CDR3, the DNA is TGTGCCAGCAGTAGGTGGGGGGGCACCGGGGAGCTGTTTTTT. Translation gives CASSRWGGTGELFF.

The chain has TRBV6-5 and TRBJ1-1, with 8 bases fitting TRBD1. CDR3 size: 14 residues. V dropped 6 bases and J dropped 0; count of bases not matched to a gene: 3. Per the germline V gene, CDR1 is MNHEY and CDR2 is SVGAGI. The CDR3 protein is CASRVQGVNTEAFF. CDR3 nucleotide sequence: TGTGCCAGCAGGGTACAGGGGGTGAACACTGAAGCTTTCTTT.

This rearrangement joins TRBV6-6 to TRBJ2-1, with D maybe TRBD2 (6 bases). Germline loops: CDR1 MNHNY, CDR2 SVGAGI (reference sequence). The CDR3 is made up of 14 amino acids. V was clipped by 6 bases and J by 4 bases, with 13 bases between them. In DNA, the CDR3 is TGTGCCAGCAGCCGCGGGGACGGGTACAATGAGCAGTTCTTC. This codes for CASSRGDGYNEQFF.

This chain joins TRBV27 and TRBJ2-1, with D perhaps matching TRBD1 (6 bases). The V and J ends lost 2 bases and 3 bases respectively, with 29 bases between them. The length of the CDR3 is 21 residues. Per germline, CDR1 MNHEY and CDR2 SMNVEV (reference sequence). The CDR3: CASSLIGTPGDGQGSYNEQFF. As DNA, the CDR3 is TGTGCCAGCAGTTTAATAGGGACACCTGGGGATGGCCAAGGGAGCTACAATGAGCAGTTCTTC.

This chain links TRBV11-2 with TRBJ2-7; the D is unclear. CDR1 and CDR2 (germline): SGHAT, FQNNGV. CDR3 length: 13 residues. Deletions cut 4 bases from V and 1 base from J, with 8 bases between. CDR3 residues: CASSSSISYEQYF. CDR3 DNA: TGTGCCAGCAGCTCATCTATTTCCTACGAGCAGTACTTC.

The J gene is TRBJ1-5, the V gene TRBV6-5; TRBD1 matches 10 bases. There are 15 residues in the CDR3. V gave up 5 bases and J gave up 1 base; unmatched junction bases: 2. Germline V lookup: CDR1 MNHEY, CDR2 SVGAGI. The CDR3 loop reads CASSRQGASNQPQHF. CDR3 bases: TGTGCCAGCAGTAGACAGGGGGCCAGCAATCAGCCCCAGCATTTT.

The chain recombines TRBV21-1 with TRBJ2-7; the table's TRBD1 call for D was not verified on the DNA. TRBV21-1 is shown as a pseudogene. This CDR3 has 14 residues. The CDR3 region is CASRGGAGHYEQYF. In nucleotides, the CDR3 is TGTGCCAGCAGAGGGGGCGCGGGGCACTACGAGCAGTACTTC.

The CDR3 spells CASRPGQGSNQPQHF. The CDR3 DNA follows: TGTGCCAGCAGACCGGGACAGGGTAGCAATCAGCCCCAGCATTTT. The J gene is TRBJ1-5, the V gene TRBV6-5; 9 nucleotides line up with TRBD1. Germline V gene lookup returns CDR1 MNHEY and CDR2 SVGAGI. Trimming cost V 6 bases and J 0 bases; bases outside gene matches: 3. CDR3 length equals 15 residues.

The chain combines TRBV5-1 with TRBJ1-2; D uncertain. The germline V gene has CDR1 SGHRS and CDR2 YFSETQ. The CDR3 loop spans 13 amino acids. Trimming removed 2 bases from V and 6 bases from J, with 11 bases in between. The CDR3 DNA sequence: TGCGCCAGCAGCTTCGGTCCGAACGATGGCTACACCTTC. Protein sequence: CASSFGPNDGYTF. Full variable domain (rest looked up from reference TRBV5-1 and TRBJ1-2): KAGVTQTPRYLIKTRGQQVTLSCSPISGHRSVSWYQQTPGQGLQFLFEYFSETQRNKGNFPGRFSGRQFSNSRSEMNVSTLELGDSALYLCASSFGPNDGYTFGSGTRLTVV.

V gene TRBV9 combines with J gene TRBJ2-3; D is possibly TRBD2 (5 bases). Germline CDR1 reads SGDLS; CDR2 reads YYNGEE. There are 15 residues in the CDR3. The V gene lost 6 bases and the J gene lost 6 bases, with 20 bases spanning the gap. The CDR3 coding sequence is TGTGCCAGCAAGGCTAGCCAGTTTATAACGGATACGCAGTATTTT. Residues: CASKASQFITDTQYF.

The V gene is TRBV11-2, the J gene TRBJ2-5; 7 bases fit TRBD2. CDR1 and CDR2 (germline): SGHAT, FQNNGV. The CDR3 is made up of 16 amino acids. Germline trimming cut 1 base from V and 0 bases from J; bases unmatched to any gene: 5. The CDR3 region is CASSLVPGRDQETQYF. The CDR3 nucleotides read TGTGCCAGCAGCTTAGTTCCAGGGAGGGACCAAGAGACCCAGTACTTC.

A few counts support this clone. The CDR3 region is CASTSGTGGGYTF. Here the CDR3 DNA reads TGTGCCAGCACCTCCGGGACAGGGGGCGGCTACACCTTC. The chain employs TRBV7-9 and TRBJ1-2, with 12 bases aligning to TRBD1. V trimming: 7 bases; J trimming: 8 bases; junction bases outside the gene matches: 5. The CDR3 contains 13 residues. Germline V gene sequence: CDR1 SEHNR, CDR2 FQNEAQ (reference sequence).